This T cell receptor beta chain was captured in a study of blood T cell repertoires in COVID-19. The repertoire was sequenced with immunoSEQ multiplex PCR; TCRdb's copy has only in-frame clones and lacks some. The sample has 240,000 or so clones; approximately 83% are singletons. With V trimmed by 7 bases and J by 2 bases, 6 bases remained unmatched. CDR1 and CDR2 from the germline V gene are SNHLY and FYNNEI. The CDR3 totals 14 residues. The chain employs TRBV2 and TRBJ2-5; 8 bases agree with TRBD1. This TCR was recovered from a woman in her 30s who had recovered from COVID-19. The specimen sequenced was peripheral blood. Here the CDR3 DNA reads TGTGCCAGCACCCGGACAGGGACTCAAGAGACCCAGTACTTC. Translating gives CASTRTGTQETQYF.